This T cell receptor (beta chain) was sequenced in a study of CD8+CD57+ T cells in acquired aplastic anemia. For the study at large: Each DNA sample taken from sorted CD4+ and CD8+ cells came to about 3 ug on average. Where healthy donors were concerned, CD4+ cells averaged about 11 million reads. Whole-study results and caveats: The study found no significant CD8+ Simpson's diversity difference between patients and controls. Both patients and controls carried the same twenty-nine CD8+ CDR3 sequences.

For this clonotype: Its specificity is not known. A read error may produce the germline difference seen at one junction end.

For CDR3 and TCR beta VDJ profiling, genomic DNA was the template used. Via MiXCR, TCRdb re-called the reads, giving one row per CDR3 protein. The sample has 400,000 to 450,000 distinct CDR3 sequences, just under 70% seen once. The TCR sequence derives from a human donor in good health, serving as a control. Sequencing was done on a sample of sorted CD4+, CD8+, or CD8+CD57+ T cells (not recorded which) from PBMCs.

The chain's CDR3 is CASSVRVNQPQHF. The DNA of the CDR3 is TGTGCCAGTAGTGTTAGGGTCAATCAGCCCCAACATTTT. V and J are TRBV19 and TRBJ1-5; unclear D gene. The CDR3 runs to 13 residues. Germline V CDR1 and CDR2: LNHDA, SQIVND (reference sequence).